The sequence of this T cell receptor beta chain was determined in a study of T cells in Graves' hyperthyroidism and ophthalmopathy. Amplified TCR beta CDR3 regions derived from RNA transcripts. The HTBI set primed first-round TCR CDR3 RT-PCR. Using its own MiXCR run on the multiplex PCR reads, TCRdb lists one record per CDR3 protein. The sample holds about 640,000 distinct CDR3 sequences, around 20% seen once. Broader study findings: Researchers report that a 13 V-J model separated ophthalmopathy from stable hyperthyroidism.

The germline CDR1 and CDR2 sequences are SGDLS and YYNGEE. After removal of 2 bases from V and 8 bases from J, the junction contained 10 bases not matched to a gene. This CDR3 is built from 15 residues. Enrolled ophthalmopathy patients presented with a Clinical Activity Score of at least 3, a NOSPECS grade of at least 4, and disease duration under 3 months. Lactation, pregnancy, other autoimmune disease or uncontrolled infection led to exclusion of patients. This clonotype was seen ten or more times. Antigen specificity is unknown. This receptor was taken from a young man with Graves' ophthalmopathy. Input material: blood. The gene calls are TRBV9 and TRBJ1-3, with TRBD1 matching over 7 bases. The CDR3 bases are TGTGCCAGCAGCGTGACAGGGAAGGTCGGAGACACCATATATTTT. Its translation: CASSVTGKVGDTIYF.